The 29 T cell receptor beta chains reported below all come from one sample, sequenced in a study of blood T cell repertoires in COVID-19. Repertoires were generated with immunoSEQ multiplex PCR, while TCRdb's copy carries only in-frame clones and drops some. The profile shows roughly 340,000 clones, more than 75% of them singletons. The sequenced sample was peripheral blood. The receptor set was obtained from a woman aged 18-30 years who had recovered from COVID-19.

The V call is TRBV11-3, the J call TRBJ1-3; tentative D call: TRBD1 (6 bases). V lost 6 bases to trimming and J lost 4 bases, with 16 bases between them. The CDR3 covers 15 residues. Per germline, CDR1 SGHNT and CDR2 YENEEA. The CDR3 loop reads CASSQSTGPGNTIYF. DNA for the CDR3: TGTGCCAGCAGTCAATCTACAGGGCCAGGAAACACCATATATTTT.

V usage is TRBV6-5 and J usage is TRBJ2-3, with D perhaps matching TRBD2 (6 bases). The CDR3 runs 14 residues. CDR1 and CDR2 from the germline V gene are MNHEY and SVGAGI. V lost 2 bases, J lost 5 bases, and 11 bases lay in between. CDR3 residues: CASSYGGTGDTQYF. The CDR3, as DNA: TGTGCCAGCAGTTACGGGGGGACGGGAGATACGCAGTATTTT.

The J gene is TRBJ2-5, the V gene TRBV6-1, with 9 bases aligning to TRBD2. CDR1 and CDR2 from the germline V gene are MNHNS and SASEGT. This CDR3 has 15 residues. The V segment lost 2 bases and the J segment 14 bases; nucleotides outside the gene matches: 15. CDR3 sequence reads: CASSELPYAGGGPYF. CDR3 in DNA: TGTGCCAGCAGTGAATTACCTTACGCGGGAGGGGGACCTTACTTC.

The gene calls are TRBV15 and TRBJ2-7; no clear D gene. Germline CDR1 is LNHNV and CDR2 is YYDKDF (reference sequence). The CDR3 is 8 residues long. CDR3 in amino acids: CATSRPGV. In DNA form, the CDR3 reads TGTGCCACCAGCAGACCCGGTGTC.

This clone was seen a single time. The CDR3, as DNA: TGTGCCAGCAGCGAGTGGGGTGCGGGAGGGCCACAAGAGCAGTACGTC. This translates into CASSEWGAGGPQEQYV. The chain uses TRBV7-2 and TRBJ2-7; TRBD2 matches at 9 bases. The J segment lost 7 bases and the V segment lost 5 bases, leaving 15 bases of the junction unmatched. Per the germline V gene, CDR1 is SGHTA and CDR2 is FQGNSA. This CDR3 is 16 amino acids long.

The chain couples TRBV7-4 to TRBJ2-4; D call uncertain. Germline-derived CDR1 and CDR2 are SGHVT and SQSDAQ. Trimming stripped 3 bases from V and 3 bases from J, with 15 bases between. CDR3 length: 16 residues. The CDR3 DNA follows: TGTGCCAGCAGCTTCCTCCACGGAGTGGTCAAAAACATTCAGTACTTC. This codes for CASSFLHGVVKNIQYF.

The chain combines TRBV10-3 with TRBJ2-3; tentatively, D is TRBD2 (5 bases). The V and J ends lost 11 bases and 8 bases respectively, with 20 bases between them. This CDR3 is built from 13 residues. Germline lookup yields CDR1 ENHRY and CDR2 SYGVKD. The CDR3 DNA reads as TGTGCCCCGGAAAGAGGAGGTAAGAGTACGCAGTATTTT. It specifies CAPERGGKSTQYF.

The chain carries TRBV11-2 and TRBJ2-7; possible D gene TRBD2, 6 bases. The CDR3 consists of 16 residues. Germline values: CDR1 SGHAT, CDR2 FQNNGV. The V end was cut by 5 bases, the J end by 3 bases, with 20 bases between. This CDR3 reads CASSKPRRGRCYEQYV. CDR3 DNA sequence: TGTGCCAGCAGCAAACCGAGACGGGGGAGGTGCTACGAGCAGTACGTC.

For the CDR3, the DNA is TGTGCCAGCAGCCCGTATAATTCACCCCTCCACTTT. Its translation is CASSPYNSPLHF. This sequence joins TRBV2 and TRBJ1-6; no clear D. The V and J ends lost 6 bases and 4 bases respectively, with 4 bases between them. The CDR3 consists of 12 residues. CDR1 SNHLY and CDR2 FYNNEI come from the germline V gene. Supplemented by reference TRBV2 and TRBJ1-6, the full variable domain reads EPEVTQTPSHQVTQMGQEVILRCVPISNHLYFYWYRQILGQKVEFLVSFYNNEISEKSEIFDDQFSVERPDGSNFTLKIRSTKLEDSAMYFCASSPYNSPLHFGNGTRLTVT.

This clone was seen more than once but under ten times. The chain couples TRBV5-6 to TRBJ2-1, with D perhaps TRBD1 (7 bases). The V gene's germline CDR1 is SGHDT and CDR2 YYEEEE. This CDR3 has 15 residues. V lost 1 base to trimming and J lost 8 bases, with 16 bases between them. CDR3 nucleotides: TGTGCCAGCAGCTTGTCTCCAGGGGGGTTCGATGAGCAGTTCTTC. Its protein is CASSLSPGGFDEQFF.

The V call is TRBV7-9, the J call TRBJ1-2; D is ambiguous. The germline V gene encodes CDR1 SEHNR and CDR2 FQNEAQ (reference sequence). This CDR3 has 17 amino acids. With 5 bases removed from V and 3 bases from J, the gap between germline ends came to 22 bases. The CDR3 sequence: CASSPVGVGGIYYGYTF. For the CDR3, the DNA is TGTGCCAGCAGCCCCGTCGGGGTTGGAGGGATCTACTATGGCTACACCTTC.

The chain recombines TRBV11-3 with TRBJ1-1; D unclear. The CDR3 sequence is 15 residues long. Trimming shortened V by 5 bases and J by 4 bases, and 17 bases separated the two germline ends. Germline V gene sequence: CDR1 SGHNT, CDR2 YENEEA. The CDR3 nucleotides read TGTGCCAGCAGCCTCCGGACTGCTTCGAGCACTGAAGCTTTCTTT. It yields the protein CASSLRTASSTEAFF.

This clone has just one count. The genes are TRBV5-6 and TRBJ2-3; TRBD1 matches 9 bases. This CDR3 has 14 residues. Germline CDR1 reads SGHDT; CDR2 reads YYEEEE. The V gene end was trimmed by 4 bases and the J gene end by 6 bases; junction bases not matched to a gene: 6. The CDR3 region is CASSRDRVGDTQYF. Written as DNA, the CDR3 is TGTGCCAGCAGCCGGGACAGGGTCGGGGATACGCAGTATTTT.

As concerns this clone: This sample also contains other DNA sequences that code for the same CDR3. The rearrangement links TRBV19 to TRBJ2-1, with 7 bases that match TRBD2. Germline V gene lookup returns CDR1 LNHDA and CDR2 SQIVND (reference sequence). V was pared by 4 bases and J by 8 bases, with 14 bases of the junction left unmatched. The CDR3 is 16 residues long. For the CDR3, the DNA is TGTGCCAGTAGTACCCACCGACTAGCAGGGACTGATGAGCAGTTCTTC. It specifies CASSTHRLAGTDEQFF.

The chain has TRBV7-2 and TRBJ2-7, with 8 bases that match TRBD2. The germline gives CDR1 SGHTA, CDR2 FQGNSA. Trimming cost V 1 base and J 5 bases; bases outside gene matches: 7. This CDR3 spans 15 amino acids. CDR3 amino acids: CASSLGLAGNDEQYV. CDR3 coding DNA: TGTGCCAGCAGCTTAGGCCTAGCGGGTAACGACGAGCAGTACGTC.

In this sample, this clone turned up once. CDR3 amino acids: CASTPSENEQFF. The CDR3 region has the DNA TGTGCCAGCACTCCTAGCGAAAATGAGCAGTTCTTC. This sequence joins TRBV7-9 and TRBJ2-1; maybe TRBD2 (6 bases). V was trimmed by 7 bases and J by 7 bases, leaving 11 bases between them. Germline V gene data show CDR1 as SEHNR and CDR2 as FQNEAQ (reference sequence). The CDR3 runs to 12 residues. Together with reference TRBV7-9 and TRBJ2-1, the CDR3 gives the full variable domain: DTGVSQNPRHKITKRGQNVTFRCDPISEHNRLYWYRQTLGQGPEFLTYFQNEAQLEKSRLLSDRFSAERPKGSFSTLEIQRTEQGDSAMYLCASTPSENEQFFGPGTRLTVL.

For the CDR3, the DNA is TGCGCCAGGACCACCCCTGCGGGGACGATCGAGCAGTACGTC. Translating it yields CARTTPAGTIEQYV. The rearrangement links TRBV10-2 to TRBJ2-7; weak D call: TRBD2 (6 bases). Germline V gene sequence: CDR1 WSHSY, CDR2 SAAADI. The CDR3 length is 14 residues. Trimming left V 9 bases short and J 6 bases short, with 21 bases between.

This clone was recorded a few times. CDR3 region: CASSLGVGGLSNEKLFF. The CDR3 nucleotides are TGTGCCAGCAGCTTAGGGGTAGGGGGCTTATCTAATGAAAAACTGTTTTTT. The genes are TRBV7-2 and TRBJ1-4; 7 nucleotides match TRBD1. V gave up 1 base and J gave up 3 bases; unmatched junction bases: 8. CDR3 length: 17 residues. CDR1 and CDR2 (germline): SGHTA, FQGNSA.

The chain has TRBV24-1 and TRBJ2-5, with D tentatively TRBD2 (6 bases). Looked up from germline, CDR1 is KGHDR and CDR2 is SFDVKD. Trimming took off 5 bases at V and 2 bases at J, with 11 bases between the two ends. The CDR3 extends over 14 amino acids. Here the CDR3 DNA reads TGTGCCACCAGTGGGCTAGCGACACAAGAGACCCAGTACTTC. Amino acids: CATSGLATQETQYF.

The rearrangement joins TRBV6-2 or TRBV6-3 to TRBJ1-1; TRBD1 aligns across 12 bases. The V gene's germline CDR1 is MNHEY and CDR2 SVGEGT. The CDR3 contains 17 residues. Losses at the gene ends were 4 bases for V and 8 bases for J; bases not matched to a gene: 14. CDR3 residues: CASSSAGTGGGMEEAFF. Here the CDR3 DNA reads TGTGCCAGCAGTTCGGCGGGGACAGGGGGCGGGATGGAAGAAGCTTTCTTT.

The rearrangement links TRBV24-1 to TRBJ2-3; D is possibly TRBD1 (6 bases). The germline V gene has CDR1 KGHDR and CDR2 SFDVKD. V lost 10 bases, J lost 1 base, and 11 bases lay in between. The CDR3 extends over 13 amino acids. The CDR3 protein is CATTGHRTDTQYF. The CDR3 coding sequence is TGTGCCACTACGGGACACCGCACAGATACGCAGTATTTT.

CDR3 in amino acids: CASSSRTSGSKAKNIQYF. In DNA, the CDR3 is TGTGCCAGCAGCTCCCGGACTAGCGGGAGTAAGGCCAAAAACATTCAGTACTTC. This chain links TRBV11-3 with TRBJ2-4, with 13 bases identical to TRBD2. This CDR3 spans 18 amino acids. V lost 4 bases to trimming and J lost 1 base; unmatched junction nucleotides: 7. CDR1 is SGHNT, CDR2 YENEEA, per germline.

V gene TRBV6-6 combines with J gene TRBJ2-5; 11 positions agree with TRBD1. CDR1 and CDR2 from the germline V gene are MNHNY and SVGAGI (reference sequence). V was pared by 6 bases and J by 5 bases, with 11 bases of the junction left unmatched. The CDR3 extends over 16 amino acids. The CDR3 bases are TGTGCCAGCAGACGAGGACAGGGGGCACTAGGGGAGACCCAGTACTTC. This codes for CASRRGQGALGETQYF.

This chain joins TRBV6-2 or TRBV6-3 and TRBJ2-5, with D tentatively TRBD2 (8 bases). The CDR3 is 19 amino acids. V lost 5 bases, J lost 0 bases, and 25 bases lay in between. Germline lookup yields CDR1 MNHEY and CDR2 SVGEGT. In nucleotides, the CDR3 is TGTGCCAGCAGTACCGGCATTCGGGCGGGGGGACAGTACCAAGAGACCCAGTACTTC. Its translation: CASSTGIRAGGQYQETQYF.

The rearrangement links TRBV11-3 to TRBJ1-5; no firm D call. CDR1 SGHNT and CDR2 YENEEA come from the germline V gene. V lost 1 base and J 9 bases, leaving 13 bases between the germline ends. This CDR3 has 14 amino acids. The CDR3 region is CASSLGGETGPQHF. DNA for the CDR3: TGTGCCAGCAGCTTAGGTGGGGAGACGGGGCCCCAGCATTTT. The full variable domain, completed using reference TRBV11-3 and TRBJ1-5, is EAGVVQSPRYKIIEKKQPVAFWCNPISGHNTLYWYLQNLGQGPELLIRYENEEAVDDSQLPKDRFSAERLKGVDSTLKIQPAELGDSAVYLCASSLGGETGPQHFGDGTRLSIL.

This clone was picked up one time. The chain uses TRBV7-2 and TRBJ1-2, with a possible D match to TRBD1 (5 bases). V dropped 1 base and J dropped 7 bases, with 13 bases sitting between them. Looked up from germline, CDR1 is SGHTA and CDR2 is FQGNSA. This CDR3 spans 14 amino acids. The CDR3 here is CASSLEPGQGGYTF. The CDR3, as DNA: TGTGCCAGCAGCTTAGAGCCAGGGCAGGGTGGCTACACCTTC.

The CDR3, as DNA: TGTGCCAGCTCACTACTAGCGTCCCGCCCGAGCTCCTACAATGAGCAGTTCTTC. This gives the protein CASSLLASRPSSYNEQFF. The chain recombines TRBV18 with TRBJ2-1; 7 positions match TRBD2. Germline assignment: CDR1 KGHSH and CDR2 LQKENI. This CDR3 is built from 18 residues. The V gene end was trimmed by 4 bases and the J gene end by 0 bases; junction bases not matched to a gene: 12.

The gene calls are TRBV3-1 (or the pseudogene TRBV3-2) and TRBJ2-1; unclear D gene. The germline CDR1 and CDR2 sequences are LGHDT and YNNKEL (reference sequence). V dropped 1 base and J dropped 8 bases, with 9 bases sitting between them. CDR3 length: 13 residues. This CDR3 is CASSQAEADEQFF. Written as DNA, the CDR3 is TGTGCCAGCAGCCAAGCTGAAGCCGATGAGCAGTTCTTC.

The chain employs TRBV7-9 and TRBJ2-2; no definite D call. The CDR3 contains 10 residues. The germline CDR1 and CDR2 sequences are SEHNR and FQNEAQ (reference sequence). Trimming took 5 bases from V and 8 from J, leaving 3 bases between them. This CDR3 is CASSPGELFF. In nucleotides, the CDR3 is TGTGCCAGCAGCCCGGGGGAGCTGTTTTTT.